This passage covers 16 T cell receptor beta chains from one sample sequenced in a study of neurological immune-mediated disorders (dated by TCRdb to the late 2010s). Library preparation employed 5' RACE. Sequencer: Illumina HiSeq 2500. The raw public reads went through TCRdb reprocessing: fastp at Q25, MiXCR clone calling, in-frame beta chains kept. Rows are unified per CDR3 protein, each entry keeping the most common DNA and genes. Present in this sample are about 18,000 distinct CDR3 sequences, around a tenth of which were seen just once. The top ten constitute 25% to 35% of the sample. The sample taken for sequencing was CD8+ T cells from blood. Receptors were obtained from a woman in her 50s in good health.

This clonotype appeared many times. The gene calls are TRBV13 and TRBJ2-5; 9 bases line up with TRBD1. From germline, CDR1 is PRHDT and CDR2 FYEKMQ (reference sequence). Losses at the gene ends were 5 bases for V and 5 bases for J; bases not matched to a gene: 12. The CDR3 has 16 amino acids. The CDR3 loop reads CASSPSGTGTRETQYF. The CDR3 coding sequence is TGTGCCAGCAGCCCCTCCGGGACAGGGACCCGGGAGACCCAGTACTTC. The full variable domain, its missing parts supplied by reference TRBV13 and TRBJ2-5, is AAGVIQSPRHLIKEKRETATLKCYPIPRHDTVYWYQQGPGQDPQFLISFYEKMQSDKGSIPDRFSAQQFSDYHSELNMSSLELGDSALYFCASSPSGTGTRETQYFGPGTRLLVL.

This clonotype came up many times. V and J are TRBV21-1 and TRBJ1-1; TRBD1 reflects the table's D call only, with no check against the DNA. TRBV21-1 corresponds to a pseudogene. The CDR3 has 17 residues. The CDR3 reads CASTYHPGTGFSTEAFF. The CDR3, as DNA: TGTGCCAGCACGTATCATCCCGGGACAGGATTCTCCACTGAAGCTTTCTTT.

Only one count was recorded for this clonotype. The rearrangement links TRBV28 to TRBJ2-2, with 8 bases matching TRBD1. Germline CDR1 reads MDHEN; CDR2 reads SYDVKM. V dropped 5 bases and J dropped 11; count of bases not matched to a gene: 7. The CDR3 is made up of 13 amino acids. The CDR3 loop is CASSLPQGVELFF. The CDR3 coding sequence is TGTGCCAGCAGTCTCCCACAGGGGGTCGAGCTGTTTTTT.

This clonotype was observed at least ten times. The chain combines TRBV30 with TRBJ1-1; 7 positions match TRBD1. V was clipped by 3 bases and J by 4 bases; unmatched bases: 11. The CDR3 length is 15 residues. Per the germline V gene, CDR1 is GTSNPN and CDR2 is SVGIG (reference sequence). The CDR3 spells CAWSHGAGGSTEAFF. The CDR3, as DNA: TGTGCCTGGAGCCACGGGGCAGGGGGGAGCACTGAAGCTTTCTTT.

This clonotype is judged medium-sized (0.01 to 0.1%). The chain recombines TRBV6-4 with TRBJ2-6; the D is unclear. Trimming removed 3 bases at V and 0 bases at J, with 9 bases between. The CDR3 is 16 residues long. Germline CDR1 reads MRHNA; CDR2 reads SNTAGT. Written as DNA, the CDR3 is TGTGCCAGCAGTGAGGGAACGATCTCTGGGGCCAACGTCCTGACTTTC. It encodes CASSEGTISGANVLTF.

The CDR3 is CASSRSQETQYF. The CDR3 bases are TGTGCCAGCAGCCGGTCCCAAGAGACCCAGTACTTC. The V and J genes are TRBV6-5 and TRBJ2-5; D ambiguous. CDR3 length: 12 residues. Germline loops: CDR1 MNHEY, CDR2 SVGAGI. Deletions cut 6 bases from V and 1 base from J, with 6 bases between.

The V gene is TRBV11-1, the J gene TRBJ2-7; D may be TRBD1 (6 bases). The V end lost 5 bases, the J end lost 6 bases, and 17 bases lay between the germline ends. This CDR3 has 14 residues. In germline, CDR1 is SGHAT, CDR2 FQDESV (reference sequence). The CDR3 coding sequence is TGTGCCAGCAGCCGTAGACAGGCGCCTCTCGAGCAGTACTTC. It is translated as CASSRRQAPLEQYF. Full variable domain (missing parts from reference TRBV11-1 and TRBJ2-7): EAEVAQSPRYKITEKSQAVAFWCDPISGHATLYWYRQILGQGPELLVQFQDESVVDDSQLPKDRFSAERLKGVDSTLKIQPAELGDSAMYLCASSRRQAPLEQYFGPGTRLTVT.

In its sample, this clonotype was seen many times. The chain uses TRBV7-8 and TRBJ2-1, with 7 bases aligning to TRBD1. CDR3 length equals 14 residues. Germline values: CDR1 SGHVS, CDR2 FQNEAQ. V lost 8 bases, J lost 1 base, and 5 bases stayed unmatched. The DNA for the CDR3 is TGTGCCAGCCAGACAGGGAGATCCTACAATGAGCAGTTCTTC. It yields the protein CASQTGRSYNEQFF.

The chain uses TRBV19 and TRBJ2-7; D not resolved. There are 17 residues in the CDR3. Germline CDR1 LNHDA, CDR2 SQIVND (reference sequence). Trimming shortened V by 5 bases and J by 7 bases, and 27 bases separated the two germline ends. CDR3 coding DNA: TGTGCCAGTAGTGCCCGGATGGTGTCACAACAACCGCTGGAGCAGTACTTC. It encodes CASSARMVSQQPLEQYF.

This clonotype appeared many times. This rearrangement joins TRBV7-6 to TRBJ1-1; a possible D gene is TRBD1 (5 bases). The ends were cut back, 2 bases at V and 1 base at J, with 14 bases in the middle. This CDR3 comprises 16 residues. The germline V gene encodes CDR1 SGHVS and CDR2 FNYEAQ. The CDR3 DNA follows: TGTGCCAGCAGCTTAATCTCGGGACGGAAGAACACTGAAGCTTTCTTT. It encodes CASSLISGRKNTEAFF.

This clonotype showed up just a few times. Just one base apart from a much larger clone, this may be a read error. V gene TRBV11-3 combines with J gene TRBJ2-7; D not resolved. Per germline, CDR1 SGHNT and CDR2 YENEEA. The V and J ends lost 5 bases and 0 bases respectively, with 11 bases between them. This CDR3 is built from 14 residues. The CDR3 DNA sequence: TGTGCCAGCAGCCCCCGGACGGACTCCTACGAGCAGTACTTC. Amino acids: CASSPRTDSYEQYF.

This clonotype has at least ten counts. The rearrangement uses TRBV10-3 and TRBJ2-3; D ambiguous. V lost 0 bases and J lost 2, with 9 bases in between. The CDR3 spans 15 residues. Germline CDR1 is ENHRY and CDR2 is SYGVKD. CDR3 bases: TGTGCCATCAGTGAGTCGAATGCGGTCACAGATACGCAGTATTTT. This sequence encodes CAISESNAVTDTQYF.

This clonotype was counted at least ten times. The chain couples TRBV4-3 to TRBJ2-7; TRBD1 aligns across 7 bases. Germline CDR1 and CDR2: LGHNA and YSLEER. With 1 base clipped from V and 7 bases from J, the junction kept 7 bases outside the gene matches. The CDR3 totals 14 residues. CDR3 region: CASSQGRGGWEQYF. The CDR3 DNA is TGCGCCAGCAGCCAAGGGAGAGGGGGCTGGGAGCAGTACTTC.

This clonotype was seen at least ten times. V is TRBV27 and J is TRBJ2-3; 7 bases agree with TRBD1. There are 14 residues in the CDR3. Germline V gene sequence: CDR1 MNHEY, CDR2 SMNVEV (reference sequence). Trimming removed 1 base from V and 5 bases from J; junction bases left unmatched: 3. CDR3 amino acids: CASSLYPGGDTQYF. DNA for the CDR3: TGTGCCAGCAGTTTATATCCAGGGGGAGATACGCAGTATTTT.

Ten or more counts support this clonotype. The CDR3 nucleotides are TGTGCCAGCAGCTCAGGAGAAGACCCCTCCCTCTACGAGCAGTACTTC. It specifies CASSSGEDPSLYEQYF. V usage is TRBV13 and J usage is TRBJ2-7; no reliable D call. The CDR3 contains 16 residues. Germline V gene sequence: CDR1 PRHDT, CDR2 FYEKMQ (reference sequence). Trimming left V 4 bases short and J 3 bases short, with 19 bases between. Full variable domain (missing parts from reference TRBV13 and TRBJ2-7): AAGVIQSPRHLIKEKRETATLKCYPIPRHDTVYWYQQGPGQDPQFLISFYEKMQSDKGSIPDRFSAQQFSDYHSELNMSSLELGDSALYFCASSSGEDPSLYEQYFGPGTRLTVT.

Many counts were recorded for this clonotype. V usage is TRBV5-5 and J usage is TRBJ2-7, with TRBD1 identical over 10 bases. The CDR3 is 14 residues long. The V gene end was trimmed by 5 bases and the J gene end by 2 bases; junction bases not matched to a gene: 4. Germline CDR1 reads SGHKS; CDR2 reads YYEKEE (reference sequence). CDR3 DNA sequence: TGTGCCAGCAGACTGACAGGGGGCCCCTACGAGCAGTACTTC. Translating gives CASRLTGGPYEQYF.